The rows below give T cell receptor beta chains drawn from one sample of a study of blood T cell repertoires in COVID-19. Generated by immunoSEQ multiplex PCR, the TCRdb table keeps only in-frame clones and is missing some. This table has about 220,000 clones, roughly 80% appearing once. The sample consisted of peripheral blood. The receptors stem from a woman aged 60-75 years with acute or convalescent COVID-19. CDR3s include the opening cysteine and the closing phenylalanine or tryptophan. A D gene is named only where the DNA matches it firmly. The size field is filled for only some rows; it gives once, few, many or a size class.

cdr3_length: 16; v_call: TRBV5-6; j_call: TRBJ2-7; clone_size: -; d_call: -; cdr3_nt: TGTGCCAGCAGCCAGAGTACGGGCAGGGGGGTCTACGAGCAGTACTTC; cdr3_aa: CASSQSTGRGVYEQYF
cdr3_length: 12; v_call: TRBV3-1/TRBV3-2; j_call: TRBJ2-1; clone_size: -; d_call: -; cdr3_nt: TGTGCCAGCAGCTCGAGGGTTGATGAGCAGTTCTTC; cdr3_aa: CASSSRVDEQFF
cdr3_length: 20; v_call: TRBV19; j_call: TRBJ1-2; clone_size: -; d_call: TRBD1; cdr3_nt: TGTGCCAGTTTTTCCGACAGGGTTAGCTTCAGCCCCAACTTCTTCTATGGCTACACCTTC; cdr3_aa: CASFSDRVSFSPNFFYGYTF
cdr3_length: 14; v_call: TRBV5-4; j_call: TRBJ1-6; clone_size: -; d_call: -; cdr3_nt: TGTGCCAGCAGCTTGTCAGGGGCTAATTCACCCCTCCACTTT; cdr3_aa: CASSLSGANSPLHF
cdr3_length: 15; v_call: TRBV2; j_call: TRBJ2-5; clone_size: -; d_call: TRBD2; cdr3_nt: TGTGCCAGCAGTGATAGGACTAGCGGGGCTGGGGCCCAGTACTTC; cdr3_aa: CASSDRTSGAGAQYF
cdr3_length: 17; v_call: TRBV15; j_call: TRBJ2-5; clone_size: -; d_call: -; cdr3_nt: TGTGCCACCAGCAGAGAGTTTCGGCAGGGCCAAAAAGAGACCCAGTACTTC; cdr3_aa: CATSREFRQGQKETQYF
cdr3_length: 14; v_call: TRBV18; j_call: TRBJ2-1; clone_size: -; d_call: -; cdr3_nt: TGTGCCAGCTCATCCGGGACTCCGTATAATGAGCAGTTCTTC; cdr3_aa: CASSSGTPYNEQFF
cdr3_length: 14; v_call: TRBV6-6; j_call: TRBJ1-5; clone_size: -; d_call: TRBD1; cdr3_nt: TGTGCCAGCAGTTACCCGGGACAGGTACCGCCCCAGCATTTT; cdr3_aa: CASSYPGQVPPQHF
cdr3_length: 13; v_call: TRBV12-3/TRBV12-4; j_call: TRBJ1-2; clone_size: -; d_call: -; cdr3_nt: TGTGCCAGCAGTTTAGCGGGTCTAGCTAGCTACACCTTC; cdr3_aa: CASSLAGLASYTF
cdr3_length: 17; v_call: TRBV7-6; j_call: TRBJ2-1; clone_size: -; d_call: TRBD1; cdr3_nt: TGTGCCAGCAGCTTAGCCCGGACAGGGGACCCCTACAATGAGCAGTTCTTC; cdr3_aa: CASSLARTGDPYNEQFF
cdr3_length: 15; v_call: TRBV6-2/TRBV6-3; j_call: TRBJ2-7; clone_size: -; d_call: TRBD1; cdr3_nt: TGTGCCAGCAGTTACGACCCGGGACAGGGCTACGAGCAGTACTTC; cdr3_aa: CASSYDPGQGYEQYF
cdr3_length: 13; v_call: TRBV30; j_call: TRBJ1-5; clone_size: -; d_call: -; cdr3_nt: TGTGCCTGGAGTGAAGCGGGGAGTCAGCCCCAGCATTTT; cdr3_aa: CAWSEAGSQPQHF
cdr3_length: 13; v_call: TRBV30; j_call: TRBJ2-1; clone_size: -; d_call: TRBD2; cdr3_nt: TGTGCCTGGAGTCCCGGGGGGGACAATGAGCAGTTCTTC; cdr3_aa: CAWSPGGDNEQFF
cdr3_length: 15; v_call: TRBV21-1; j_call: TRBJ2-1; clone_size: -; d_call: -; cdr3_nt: TGTGCCAGCAGCAAAAATTCGCCAGGGGTCTGGGAGCAGTTCTTC; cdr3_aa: CASSKNSPGVWEQFF
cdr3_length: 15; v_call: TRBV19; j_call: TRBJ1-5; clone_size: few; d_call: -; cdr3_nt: TGTGCCAGTAGTGAACGGGGAATTAGCAATCAGCCCCAGCATTTT; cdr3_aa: CASSERGISNQPQHF
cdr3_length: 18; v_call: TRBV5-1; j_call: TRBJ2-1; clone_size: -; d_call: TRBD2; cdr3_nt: TGCGCCAGCAGCCAAACCACATTTCAGCGGGGGCTGTACAATGAGCAGTTCTTC; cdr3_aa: CASSQTTFQRGLYNEQFF
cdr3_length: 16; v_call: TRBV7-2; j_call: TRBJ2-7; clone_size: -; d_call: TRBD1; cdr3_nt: TGTGCCAGCAGCTTAGCCGGGACAGGGGTCCCCTACGAGCAGTACTTC; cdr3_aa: CASSLAGTGVPYEQYF
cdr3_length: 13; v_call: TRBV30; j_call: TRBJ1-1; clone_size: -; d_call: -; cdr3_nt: TGTGCCCGGAGCGTTTGGGCAAACACTGAAGCTTTCTTT; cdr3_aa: CARSVWANTEAFF
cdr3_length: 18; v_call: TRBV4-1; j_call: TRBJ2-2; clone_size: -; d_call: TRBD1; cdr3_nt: TGCGCCAGCAGCCAAGGTCCCCCGGGACAGGCGAACACCGGGGAGCTGTTTTTT; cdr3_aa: CASSQGPPGQANTGELFF
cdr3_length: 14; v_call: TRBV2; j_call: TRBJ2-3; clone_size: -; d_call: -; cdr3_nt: TGTGCCAGCAAAAAAGGCCTAGACACAGATACGCAGTATTTT; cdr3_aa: CASKKGLDTDTQYF
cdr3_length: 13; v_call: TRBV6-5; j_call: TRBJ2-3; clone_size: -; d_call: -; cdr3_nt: TGTGCCAGCAGGAGACAGAGCACAGATACGCAGTATTTT; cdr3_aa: CASRRQSTDTQYF
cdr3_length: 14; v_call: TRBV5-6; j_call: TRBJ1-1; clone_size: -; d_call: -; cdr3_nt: TGTGCCAGCAGCCGCACAGTCGGGAACACTGAAGCTTTCTTT; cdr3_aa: CASSRTVGNTEAFF
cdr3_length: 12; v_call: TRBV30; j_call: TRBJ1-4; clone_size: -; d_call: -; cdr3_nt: TGTGCCTGGAGTCCAACCTACGAAAAACTGTTTTTT; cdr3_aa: CAWSPTYEKLFF
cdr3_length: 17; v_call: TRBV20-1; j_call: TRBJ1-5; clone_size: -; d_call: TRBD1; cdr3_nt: TGCAGTGCTAGTAGGGGTCCGGGACAGGGAACCTCCCAGCCCCAGCATTTT; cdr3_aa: CSASRGPGQGTSQPQHF
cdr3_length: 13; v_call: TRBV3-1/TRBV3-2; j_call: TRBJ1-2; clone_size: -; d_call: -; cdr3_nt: TGTGCCAGCAGCCCCCCCAAGGATGGAGCCTACACCTTC; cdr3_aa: CASSPPKDGAYTF
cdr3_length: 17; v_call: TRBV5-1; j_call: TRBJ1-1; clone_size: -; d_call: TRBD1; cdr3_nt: TGCGCCAGCAGCTCGGACCCCTCTGGACAGGGAGGAGGGCGAGCTTTCTTT; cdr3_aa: CASSSDPSGQGGGRAFF